The sample holds a few counts of the clone carrying this T cell receptor (beta chain). Its antigen is still unknown. Both iRepertoire HTBI primers and Arm-PCR of CDR3 regions were used to build the TCR beta libraries. TCRdb fed the multiplex PCR reads into MiXCR, producing one record per CDR3 protein. The profile covers about 470,000 distinct CDR3 sequences, with under 25% appearing a single time and about 7.8% taken by the ten largest. This entry is derived from a study of regulatory T cells in long-lasting Graves disease. Points from the study as a whole: Relative to new patients (roughly 950), persistent patients exhibited greater sharing of public clonotypes (about 3,000). TRBV28 was favored in persistent disease, as were TRBJ1-2 and TRBJ2-5.

Stated time point: persistent/refractory GD, antithyroid drugs over 5 years with positive TRAb. Researchers made the TCR library from RNA that was extracted from PBMCs. V dropped 0 bases and J dropped 5 bases, with 8 bases sitting between them. This CDR3 is built from 14 residues. Germline V lookup: CDR1 SGHTA, CDR2 FQGNSA. This material consisted of peripheral blood mononuclear cells (PBMCs), taken when the disease was refractory, from a patient treated with antithyroid drugs. The J gene is TRBJ1-5, the V gene TRBV7-2; D ambiguous. This clonotype was sampled from a female donor with Graves disease. The CDR3 here is CASSLAGSHQPQHF. The DNA for the CDR3 is TGTGCCAGCAGCTTAGCAGGGTCCCATCAGCCCCAGCATTTT.